This T cell receptor beta chain was profiled in a study of blood T cell repertoires in COVID-19. This clone was detected only a few times. The CDR3 contains 14 residues. Germline assignment: CDR1 SNHLY and CDR2 FYNNEI. V gave up 6 bases and J gave up 7 bases; unmatched junction bases: 6. Some clones are missing from TCRdb's copy, which holds only in-frame ones; the method was immunoSEQ multiplex PCR. The sample consists of some 260,000 clones, roughly 82% of them appearing once. The sample consisted of peripheral blood. The sequence derives from a woman older than 75 with active or convalescent COVID-19. The rearrangement uses TRBV2 and TRBJ1-4, with TRBD1 identical over 9 bases. The CDR3 bases are TGTGCCAGCAGCGACAGGGGGAGAGGTGAAAAACTGTTTTTT. The encoded protein is CASSDRGRGEKLFF.